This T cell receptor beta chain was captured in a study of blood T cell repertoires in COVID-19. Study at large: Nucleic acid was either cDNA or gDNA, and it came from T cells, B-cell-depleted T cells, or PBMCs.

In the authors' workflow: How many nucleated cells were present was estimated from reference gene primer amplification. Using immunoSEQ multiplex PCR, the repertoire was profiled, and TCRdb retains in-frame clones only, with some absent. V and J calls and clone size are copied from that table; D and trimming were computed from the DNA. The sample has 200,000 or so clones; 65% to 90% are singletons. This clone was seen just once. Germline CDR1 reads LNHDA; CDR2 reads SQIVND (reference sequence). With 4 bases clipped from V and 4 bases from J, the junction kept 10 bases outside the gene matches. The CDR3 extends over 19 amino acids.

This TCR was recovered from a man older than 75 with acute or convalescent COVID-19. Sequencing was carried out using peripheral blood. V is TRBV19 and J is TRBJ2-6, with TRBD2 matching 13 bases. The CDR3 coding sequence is TGTGCCAGTAGTAAGACTAGCGGGAGGCCCCGTAGGGGGGCCAACGTCCTGACTTTC. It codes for CASSKTSGRPRRGANVLTF.